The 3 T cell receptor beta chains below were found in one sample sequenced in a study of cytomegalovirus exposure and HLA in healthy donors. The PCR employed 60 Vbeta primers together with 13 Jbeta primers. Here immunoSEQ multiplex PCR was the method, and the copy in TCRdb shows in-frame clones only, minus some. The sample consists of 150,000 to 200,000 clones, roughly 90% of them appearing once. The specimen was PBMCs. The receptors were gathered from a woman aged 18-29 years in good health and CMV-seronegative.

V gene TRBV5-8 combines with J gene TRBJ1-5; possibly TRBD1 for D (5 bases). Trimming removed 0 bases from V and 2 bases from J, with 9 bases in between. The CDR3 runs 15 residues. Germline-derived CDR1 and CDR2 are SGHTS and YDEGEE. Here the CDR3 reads CASSLEGYGNQPQHF. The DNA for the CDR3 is TGTGCCAGCAGCTTGGAGGGGTATGGCAATCAGCCCCAGCATTTT.

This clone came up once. The CDR3 is CAWTRGIDYGYTF. For the CDR3, the DNA is TGTGCCTGGACTCGGGGAATCGACTATGGCTACACCTTC. This sequence joins TRBV30 and TRBJ1-2; D is uncertain. This CDR3 comprises 13 residues. Trimming pared 4 bases from V and 3 bases from J, leaving 12 bases between. Per germline, CDR1 GTSNPN and CDR2 SVGIG (reference sequence).

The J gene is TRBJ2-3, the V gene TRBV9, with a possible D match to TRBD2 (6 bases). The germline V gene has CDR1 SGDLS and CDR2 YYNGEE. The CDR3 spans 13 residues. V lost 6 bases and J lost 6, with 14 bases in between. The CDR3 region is CASTSAGKDTQYF. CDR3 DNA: TGTGCCAGCACGTCTGCGGGAAAGGATACGCAGTATTTT.